Sequencing of this T cell receptor (beta chain) was carried out in a study of shared clonotypes between healthy human individuals. Study-level results: What limited the represented genetic and exposure-history diversity was the small number of donors.

The study drew all its donors from Caucasian adults living in Nashville, Tennessee. A word on this clone: The antigen is not known. A far larger clone is only one base removed, so a read error is likely. The conserved phenylalanine or tryptophan is not found at the CDR3 terminus, so this likely reflects a read error.

Only in-frame clones appear in the TCRdb table, and some are missing; sequencing was by immunoSEQ multiplex PCR. The data contain about half a million clones, 65% to 85% of them singletons. Sequencing used PBMCs. The source is a woman aged 40 to 50 in good health. Some clones in this sample may be carry-over from other donors' samples.

The CDR3 loop is CASSIGAANTEAFL. DNA for the CDR3: TGTGCCAGTAGTATAGGGGCAGCGAACACTGAAGCTTTCCTT. The chain employs TRBV19 and TRBJ1-1, with unresolved D. Germline lookup yields CDR1 LNHDA and CDR2 SQIVND (reference sequence). The V end was cut by 1 base, the J end by 1 base, with 7 bases between. This CDR3 region has 14 residues.